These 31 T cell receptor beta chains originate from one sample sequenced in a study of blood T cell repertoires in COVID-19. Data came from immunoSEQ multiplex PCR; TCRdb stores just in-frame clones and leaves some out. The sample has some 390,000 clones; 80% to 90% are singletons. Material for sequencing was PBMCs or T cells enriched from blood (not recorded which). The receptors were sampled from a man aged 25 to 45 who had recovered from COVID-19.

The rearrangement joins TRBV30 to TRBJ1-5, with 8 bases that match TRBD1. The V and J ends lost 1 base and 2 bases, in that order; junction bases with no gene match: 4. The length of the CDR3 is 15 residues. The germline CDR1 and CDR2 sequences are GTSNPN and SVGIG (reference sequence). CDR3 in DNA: TGTGCCTGGAGTGCCGGGACAGGCCGCAATCAGCCCCAGCATTTT. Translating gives CAWSAGTGRNQPQHF.

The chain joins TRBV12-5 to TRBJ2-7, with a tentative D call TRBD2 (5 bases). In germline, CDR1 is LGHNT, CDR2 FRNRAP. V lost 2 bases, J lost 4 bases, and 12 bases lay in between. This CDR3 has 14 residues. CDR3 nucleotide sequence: TGTGCTAGTGGTTTGTCCCCGGGAAATTACGAGCAGTACTTC. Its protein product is CASGLSPGNYEQYF.

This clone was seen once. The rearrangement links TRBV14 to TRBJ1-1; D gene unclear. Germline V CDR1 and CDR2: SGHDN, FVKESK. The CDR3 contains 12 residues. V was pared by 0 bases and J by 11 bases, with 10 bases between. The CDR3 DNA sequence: TGTGCCAGCAGCCAAGATTACGGTTGGGCTTTCTTT. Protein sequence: CASSQDYGWAFF.

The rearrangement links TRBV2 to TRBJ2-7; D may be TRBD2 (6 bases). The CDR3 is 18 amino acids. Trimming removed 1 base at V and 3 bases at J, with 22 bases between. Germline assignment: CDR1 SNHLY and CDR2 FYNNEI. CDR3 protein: CASSEEPSGSGQGYEQYF. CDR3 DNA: TGTGCCAGCAGTGAAGAACCCAGTGGTAGCGGCCAAGGCTACGAGCAGTACTTC.

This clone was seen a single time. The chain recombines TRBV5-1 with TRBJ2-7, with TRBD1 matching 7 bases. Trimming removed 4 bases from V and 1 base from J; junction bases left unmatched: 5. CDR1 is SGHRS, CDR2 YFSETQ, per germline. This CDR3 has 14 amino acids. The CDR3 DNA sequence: TGCGCCAGCAGCCCGGGACAGTTGTCCTACGAGCAGTACTTC. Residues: CASSPGQLSYEQYF.

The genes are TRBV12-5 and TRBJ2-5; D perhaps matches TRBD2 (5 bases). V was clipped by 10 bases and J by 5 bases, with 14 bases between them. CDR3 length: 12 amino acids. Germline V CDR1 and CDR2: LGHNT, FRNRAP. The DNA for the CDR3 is TGTGCTACCTCTCCTGGGGAGGAGACCCAGTACTTC. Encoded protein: CATSPGEETQYF. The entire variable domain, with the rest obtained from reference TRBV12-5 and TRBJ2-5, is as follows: DARVTQTPRHKVTEMGQEVTMRCQPILGHNTVFWYRQTMMQGLELLAYFRNRAPLDDSGMPKDRFSAEMPDATLATLKIQPSEPRDSAVYFCATSPGEETQYFGPGTRLLVL.

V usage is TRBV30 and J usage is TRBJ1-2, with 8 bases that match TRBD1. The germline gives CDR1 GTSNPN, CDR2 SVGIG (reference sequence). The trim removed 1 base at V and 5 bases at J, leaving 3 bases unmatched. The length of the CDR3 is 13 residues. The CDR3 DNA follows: TGTGCCTGGAGTGCGACAGGGGCTTATGGCTACACCTTC. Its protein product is CAWSATGAYGYTF.

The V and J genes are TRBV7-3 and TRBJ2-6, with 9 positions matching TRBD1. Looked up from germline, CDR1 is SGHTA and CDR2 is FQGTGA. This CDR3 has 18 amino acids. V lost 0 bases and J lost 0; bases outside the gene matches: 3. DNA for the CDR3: TGTGCCAGCAGCTTAACCGGGACAGGGTCCTCTGGGGCCAACGTCCTGACTTTC. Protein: CASSLTGTGSSGANVLTF. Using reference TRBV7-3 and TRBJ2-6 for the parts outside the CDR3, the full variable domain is GAGVSQTPSNKVTEKGKYVELRCDPISGHTALYWYRQSLGQGPEFLIYFQGTGAADDSGLPNDRFFAVRPEGSVSTLKIQRTERGDSAVYLCASSLTGTGSSGANVLTFGAGSRLTVL.

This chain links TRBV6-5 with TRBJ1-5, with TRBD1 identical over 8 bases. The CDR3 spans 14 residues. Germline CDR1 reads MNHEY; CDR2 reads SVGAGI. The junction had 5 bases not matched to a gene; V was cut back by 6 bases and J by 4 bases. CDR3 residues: CASRKDRVNQPQHF. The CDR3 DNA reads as TGTGCCAGCAGGAAGGACAGGGTAAATCAGCCCCAGCATTTT.

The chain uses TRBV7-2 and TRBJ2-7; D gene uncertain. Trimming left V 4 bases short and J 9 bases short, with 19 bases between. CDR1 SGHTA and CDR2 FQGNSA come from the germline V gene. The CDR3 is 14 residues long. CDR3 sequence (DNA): TGTGCCAGCAGCTCGGAACCCTCGCTTACGGGGCAGTACTTC. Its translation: CASSSEPSLTGQYF.

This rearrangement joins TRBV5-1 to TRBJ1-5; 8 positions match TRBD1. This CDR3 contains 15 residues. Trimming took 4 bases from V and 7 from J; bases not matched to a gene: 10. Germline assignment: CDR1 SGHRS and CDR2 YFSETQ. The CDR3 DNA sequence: TGCGCCAGCAGCCGATCCGGACAGGGAGAGCAGCCCCAGCATTTT. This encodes CASSRSGQGEQPQHF.

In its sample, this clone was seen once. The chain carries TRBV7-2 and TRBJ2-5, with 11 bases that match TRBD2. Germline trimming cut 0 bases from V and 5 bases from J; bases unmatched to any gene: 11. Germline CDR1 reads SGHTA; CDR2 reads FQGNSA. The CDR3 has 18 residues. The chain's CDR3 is CASSLAETSGERWETQYF. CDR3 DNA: TGTGCCAGCAGCTTAGCGGAGACTAGCGGGGAACGTTGGGAGACCCAGTACTTC.

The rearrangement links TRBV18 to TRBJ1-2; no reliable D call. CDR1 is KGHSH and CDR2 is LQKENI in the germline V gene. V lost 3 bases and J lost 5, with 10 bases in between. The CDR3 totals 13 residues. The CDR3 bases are TGTGCCAGCTCACCTAAACAAGATTATGGCTACACCTTC. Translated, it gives CASSPKQDYGYTF.

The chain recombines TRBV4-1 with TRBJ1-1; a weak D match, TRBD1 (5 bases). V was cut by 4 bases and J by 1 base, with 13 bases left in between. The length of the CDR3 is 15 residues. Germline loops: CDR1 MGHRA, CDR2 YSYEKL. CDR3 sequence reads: CASSPTAVKNTEAFF. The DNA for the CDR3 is TGCGCCAGCAGCCCGACAGCTGTTAAGAACACTGAAGCTTTCTTT.

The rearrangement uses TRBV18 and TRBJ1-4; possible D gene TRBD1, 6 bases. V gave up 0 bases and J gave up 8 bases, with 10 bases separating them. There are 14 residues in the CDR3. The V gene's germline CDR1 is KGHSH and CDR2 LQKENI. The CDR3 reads CASSPPDSPEKLFF. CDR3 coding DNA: TGTGCCAGCTCACCACCGGACAGTCCGGAAAAACTGTTTTTT.

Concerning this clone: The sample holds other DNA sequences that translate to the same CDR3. The CDR3 nucleotides are TGTGCCAGCAGTGGAACAGGGGAGACCCAGTACTTC. This gives the protein CASSGTGETQYF. The chain combines TRBV2 with TRBJ2-5, with TRBD1 as a possible D gene (6 bases). CDR3 length: 12 amino acids. V dropped 4 bases and J dropped 5 bases, with 8 bases sitting between them. CDR1 is SNHLY, CDR2 FYNNEI, per germline. The whole variable domain, filled in from reference TRBV2 and TRBJ2-5, reads EPEVTQTPSHQVTQMGQEVILRCVPISNHLYFYWYRQILGQKVEFLVSFYNNEISEKSEIFDDQFSVERPDGSNFTLKIRSTKLEDSAMYFCASSGTGETQYFGPGTRLLVL.

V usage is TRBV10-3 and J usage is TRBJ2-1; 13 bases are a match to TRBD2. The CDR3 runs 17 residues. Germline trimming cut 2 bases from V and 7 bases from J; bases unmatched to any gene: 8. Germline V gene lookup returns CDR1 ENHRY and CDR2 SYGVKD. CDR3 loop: CAISEGLAGVGSNEQFF. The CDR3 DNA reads TGTGCCATCAGTGAGGGACTAGCGGGGGTGGGGAGTAATGAGCAGTTCTTC.

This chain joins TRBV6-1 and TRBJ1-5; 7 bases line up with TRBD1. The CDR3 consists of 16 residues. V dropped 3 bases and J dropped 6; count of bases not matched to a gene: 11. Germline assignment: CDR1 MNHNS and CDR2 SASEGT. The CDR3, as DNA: TGTGCCAGCAGTGAGCCACAGGGGAAGGGGGGTCAGCCCCAGCATTTT. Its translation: CASSEPQGKGGQPQHF.

CDR3 sequence: CASRQAGGNQPQHF. The CDR3 region has the DNA TGTGCCAGCAGGCAGGCCGGGGGGAATCAGCCCCAGCATTTT. V gene TRBV28 combines with J gene TRBJ1-5; D might be TRBD1 (5 bases). CDR1 is MDHEN, CDR2 SYDVKM, per germline. This CDR3 comprises 14 residues. Trimming removed 6 bases at V and 4 bases at J, with 13 bases between.

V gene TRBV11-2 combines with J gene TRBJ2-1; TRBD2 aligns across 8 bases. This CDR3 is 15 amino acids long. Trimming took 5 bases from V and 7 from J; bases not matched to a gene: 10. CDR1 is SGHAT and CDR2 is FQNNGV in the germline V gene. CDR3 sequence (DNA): TGTGCCAGCAGCCCCGCGGGGGGAGGGTCAAATGAGCAGTTCTTC. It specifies CASSPAGGGSNEQFF.

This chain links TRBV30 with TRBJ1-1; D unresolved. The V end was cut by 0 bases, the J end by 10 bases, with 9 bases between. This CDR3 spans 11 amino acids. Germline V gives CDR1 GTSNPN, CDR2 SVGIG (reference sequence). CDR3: CAWSVQVGAFF. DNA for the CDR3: TGTGCCTGGAGTGTTCAGGTTGGAGCTTTCTTT.

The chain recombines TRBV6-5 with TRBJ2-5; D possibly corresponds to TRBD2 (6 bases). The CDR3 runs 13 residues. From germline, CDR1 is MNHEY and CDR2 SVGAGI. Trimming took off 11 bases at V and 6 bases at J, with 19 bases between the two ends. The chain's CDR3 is CAAREGGMKTQYF. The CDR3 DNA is TGTGCCGCCCGAGAAGGAGGGATGAAGACCCAGTACTTC.

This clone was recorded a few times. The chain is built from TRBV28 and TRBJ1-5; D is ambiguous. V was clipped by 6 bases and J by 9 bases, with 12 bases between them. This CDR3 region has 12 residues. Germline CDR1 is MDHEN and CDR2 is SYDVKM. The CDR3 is CASRQAGGPQHF. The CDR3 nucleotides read TGTGCCAGCAGGCAGGCGGGAGGGCCCCAGCATTTT.

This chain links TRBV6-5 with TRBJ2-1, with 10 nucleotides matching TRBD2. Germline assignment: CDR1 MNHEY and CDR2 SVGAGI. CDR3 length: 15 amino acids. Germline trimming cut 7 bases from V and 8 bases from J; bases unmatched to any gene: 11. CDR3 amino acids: CASTQLAGFRDEQFF. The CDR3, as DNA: TGTGCCAGCACTCAACTAGCGGGATTTAGGGATGAGCAGTTCTTC.

CDR3 loop: CASSLGLSTYNEQFF. CDR3 DNA sequence: TGTGCCAGCAGTTTAGGACTGAGTACCTACAATGAGCAGTTCTTC. The chain carries TRBV2 and TRBJ2-1; perhaps TRBD2 as D (5 bases). Germline lookup yields CDR1 SNHLY and CDR2 FYNNEI. CDR3 length equals 15 residues. The germline V and J ends were trimmed by 5 bases and 2 bases, with 13 bases remaining between them.

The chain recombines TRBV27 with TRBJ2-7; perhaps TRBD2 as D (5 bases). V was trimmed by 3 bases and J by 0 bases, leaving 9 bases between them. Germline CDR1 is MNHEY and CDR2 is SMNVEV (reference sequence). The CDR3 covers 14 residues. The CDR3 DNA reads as TGTGCCAGCAGTTTTCGTGGGAGCTCCTACGAGCAGTACTTC. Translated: CASSFRGSSYEQYF.

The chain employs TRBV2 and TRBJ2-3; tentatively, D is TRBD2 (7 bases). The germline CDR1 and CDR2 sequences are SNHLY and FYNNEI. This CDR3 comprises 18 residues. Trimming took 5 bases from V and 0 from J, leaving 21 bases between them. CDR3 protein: CASSLRGASRTSTDTQYF. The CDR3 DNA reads TGTGCCAGCAGTCTACGGGGGGCCAGTCGCACTAGCACAGATACGCAGTATTTT.

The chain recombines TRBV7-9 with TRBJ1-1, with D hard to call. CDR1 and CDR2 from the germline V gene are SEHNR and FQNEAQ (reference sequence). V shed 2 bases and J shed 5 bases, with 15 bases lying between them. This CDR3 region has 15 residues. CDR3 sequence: CASSLLGDSGTEAFF. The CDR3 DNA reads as TGTGCCAGCAGCTTATTAGGAGATTCGGGGACTGAAGCTTTCTTT.

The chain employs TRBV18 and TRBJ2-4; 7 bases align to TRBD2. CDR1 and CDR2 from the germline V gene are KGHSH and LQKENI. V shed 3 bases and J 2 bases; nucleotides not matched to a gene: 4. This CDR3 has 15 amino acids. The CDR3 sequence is CASSPPGGPKNIQYF. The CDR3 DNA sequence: TGTGCCAGCTCACCCCCGGGGGGACCCAAAAACATTCAGTACTTC.

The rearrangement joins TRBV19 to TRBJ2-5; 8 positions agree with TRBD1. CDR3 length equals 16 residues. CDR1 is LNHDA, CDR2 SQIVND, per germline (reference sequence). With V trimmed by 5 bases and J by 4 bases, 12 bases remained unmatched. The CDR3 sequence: CASSYFTGGSRETQYF. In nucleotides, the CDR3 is TGTGCCAGTAGTTACTTTACAGGGGGGAGTAGAGAGACCCAGTACTTC. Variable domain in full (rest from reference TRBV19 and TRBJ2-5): DGGITQSPKYLFRKEGQNVTLSCEQNLNHDAMYWYRQDPGQGLRLIYYSQIVNDFQKGDIAEGYSVSREKKESFPLTVTSAQKNPTAFYLCASSYFTGGSRETQYFGPGTRLLVL.

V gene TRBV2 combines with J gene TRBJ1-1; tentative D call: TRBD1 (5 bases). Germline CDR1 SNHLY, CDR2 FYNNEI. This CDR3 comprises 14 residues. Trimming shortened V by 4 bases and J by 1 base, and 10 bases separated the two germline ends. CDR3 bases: TGTGCCAGCAGTGTGGCGGGGGGGAACACTGAAGCTTTCTTT. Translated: CASSVAGGNTEAFF.